Detailed here is one TCR beta chain. Antigen: not known. This sample is drawn from a study of T-cell reconstitution after alpha-beta-depleted transplantation in children. Study results and caveats: Fresh T-cell production supplied most of the T-cell counts and diversity seen one year after transplant. Reportedly, roughly two months post-transplant, alpha-beta T cells arose from several hundred expanded graft clones.

Library preparation (for TCRbeta) was performed with unique molecular identifiers. One entry per CDR3 protein results from TCRdb running MiXCR on the PCR reads. The sample consists of around 600,000 distinct CDR3 sequences, under 30% of them appearing once. V shed 0 bases and J 7 bases; nucleotides not matched to a gene: 5. Germline assignment: CDR1 MNHEY and CDR2 SMNVEV (reference sequence). The CDR3 loop spans 15 amino acids. This receptor was obtained from a boy younger than two who had a stem cell transplant for acute myeloid leukemia, so the T cells may come from the graft donor. Sequenced material: PBMCs, mostly from graft donor cells, taken 360 days after TCRalphabeta/CD19-depleted stem cell transplant. V and J are TRBV27 and TRBJ2-2; the match to TRBD1 covers 7 bases. CDR3 coding DNA: TGTGCCAGCAGTTTATCGAAGGGGGCCGACGGGGAGCTGTTTTTT. Amino acids: CASSLSKGADGELFF.